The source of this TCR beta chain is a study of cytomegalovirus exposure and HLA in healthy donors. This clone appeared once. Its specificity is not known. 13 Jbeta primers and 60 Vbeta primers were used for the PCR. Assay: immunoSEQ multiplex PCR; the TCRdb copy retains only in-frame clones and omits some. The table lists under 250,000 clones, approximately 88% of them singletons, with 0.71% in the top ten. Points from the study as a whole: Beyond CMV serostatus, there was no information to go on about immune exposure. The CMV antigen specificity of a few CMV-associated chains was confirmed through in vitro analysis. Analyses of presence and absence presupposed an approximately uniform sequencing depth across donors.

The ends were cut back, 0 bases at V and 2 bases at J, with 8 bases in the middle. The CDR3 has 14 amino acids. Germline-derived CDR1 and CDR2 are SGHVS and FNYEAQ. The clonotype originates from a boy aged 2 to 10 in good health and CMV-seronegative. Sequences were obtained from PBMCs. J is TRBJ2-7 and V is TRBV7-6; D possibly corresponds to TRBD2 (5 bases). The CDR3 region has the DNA TGTGCCAGCAGCTTAGCGCCGGGAACCTACGAGCAGTACTTC. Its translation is CASSLAPGTYEQYF. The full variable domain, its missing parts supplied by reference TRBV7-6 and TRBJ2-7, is GAGVSQSPRYKVTKRGQDVALRCDPISGHVSLYWYRQALGQGPEFLTYFNYEAQQDKSGLPNDRFSAERPEGSISTLTIQRTEQRDSAMYRCASSLAPGTYEQYFGPGTRLTVT.